This T cell receptor beta chain was retrieved from a study of PD-L1 blockade in urothelial cancer. Study in general: Anywhere from 0 to 3 prior chemotherapy regimens had been received by patients.

The CDR3 has 16 residues. Looked up from germline, CDR1 is MNHNS and CDR2 is SASEGT. V lost 2 bases and J lost 6; bases outside the gene matches: 9. Clones were sequenced by immunoSEQ multiplex PCR, and TCRdb holds only the in-frame ones, with some missing. The data contain about 45,000 clones, around 88% of them seen just once; the ten biggest clones take up about 4%. The origin of this receptor is a man of 80 years or more with urothelial cancer. This specimen consisted of PBMCs, obtained around atezolizumab (anti-PD-L1) treatment. The V gene is TRBV6-1, the J gene TRBJ2-3; 9 nucleotides match TRBD2. The chain's CDR3 is CASSERWTSETDTQYF. CDR3 in DNA: TGTGCCAGCAGTGAAAGGTGGACTAGCGAGACGGATACGCAGTATTTT.